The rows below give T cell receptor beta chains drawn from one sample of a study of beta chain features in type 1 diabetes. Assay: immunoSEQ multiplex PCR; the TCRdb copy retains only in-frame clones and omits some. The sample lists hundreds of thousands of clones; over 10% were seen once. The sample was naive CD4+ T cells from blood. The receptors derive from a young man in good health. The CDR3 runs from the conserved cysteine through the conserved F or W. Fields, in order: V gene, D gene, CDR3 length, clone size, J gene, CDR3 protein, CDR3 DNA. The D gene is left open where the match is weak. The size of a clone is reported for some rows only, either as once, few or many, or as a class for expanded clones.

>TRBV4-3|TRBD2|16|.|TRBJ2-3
CASSQEAGGLTDTQYF
TGCGCCAGCAGCCAAGAGGCGGGAGGCCTCACAGATACGCAGTATTTT
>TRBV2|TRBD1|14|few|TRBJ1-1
CASSPWTGPYEAFF
TGTGCCAGCAGTCCGTGGACAGGGCCCTACGAAGCTTTCTTT
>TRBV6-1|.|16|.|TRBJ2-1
CASSEWGALTYNEQFF
TGTGCCAGCAGTGAATGGGGAGCTTTAACCTACAATGAGCAGTTCTTC
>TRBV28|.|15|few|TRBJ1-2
CASSLTPGGEQGYTF
TGTGCCAGCAGTTTAACGCCTGGGGGGGAACAGGGCTACACCTTC
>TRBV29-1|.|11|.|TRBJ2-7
CSASDSYEQYF
TGCAGCGCCTCGGACTCTTACGAGCAGTACTTC
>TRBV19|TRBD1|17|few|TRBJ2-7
CASSRLGQGAAPYEQYF
TGTGCCAGTAGTAGGCTCGGACAGGGGGCGGCCCCCTACGAGCAGTACTTC
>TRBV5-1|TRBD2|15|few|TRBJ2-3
CASSLTSGVADTQYF
TGCGCCAGCAGCTTGACTAGCGGGGTCGCAGATACGCAGTATTTT
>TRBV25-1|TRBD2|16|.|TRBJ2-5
CASSKRTSGRGETQYF
TGTGCCAGCAGTAAACGGACTAGCGGGAGAGGTGAGACCCAGTACTTC
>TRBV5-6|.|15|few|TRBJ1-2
CASSLEPAGGYGYTF
TGTGCCAGCAGCTTGGAGCCCGCCGGTGGCTATGGCTACACCTTC
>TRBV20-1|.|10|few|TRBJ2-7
CSATRDEQYF
TGCAGTGCCACGCGGGACGAGCAGTACTTC
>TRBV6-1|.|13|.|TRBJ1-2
CASRDGQYYGYTF
TGTGCCAGCAGGGACGGACAGTACTATGGCTACACCTTC
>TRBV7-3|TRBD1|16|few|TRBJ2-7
CASSLRAGQGDYEQYF
TGTGCCAGCAGCTTAAGGGCGGGACAGGGTGACTACGAGCAGTACTTC
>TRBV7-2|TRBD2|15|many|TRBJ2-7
CASRTTGTRSHEQYF
TGTGCCAGCAGAACTACCGGGACTAGATCCCACGAGCAGTACTTC
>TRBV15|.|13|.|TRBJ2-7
CATSRDKSYEQYF
TGTGCCACCAGCAGGGACAAGTCCTACGAGCAGTACTTC
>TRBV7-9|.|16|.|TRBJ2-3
CASSLGLTRGADTQYF
TGTGCCAGCAGCTTAGGTTTGACTAGAGGGGCAGATACGCAGTATTTT
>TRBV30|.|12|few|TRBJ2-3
CAWSETRDTQYF
TGTGCCTGGAGTGAGACTAGAGATACGCAGTATTTT
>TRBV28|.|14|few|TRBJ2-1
CASSLSLRFNEQFF
TGTGCCAGCAGTTTATCTCTCCGGTTTAATGAGCAGTTCTTC
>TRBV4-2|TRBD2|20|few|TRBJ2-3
CASSQDRGGLLAGSTDTQYF
TGTGCCAGCAGCCAAGATCGTGGGGGCTTACTAGCGGGGTCTACAGATACGCAGTATTTT
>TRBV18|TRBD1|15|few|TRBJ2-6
CASSPGTAGANVLTF
TGTGCCAGCTCACCCGGGACAGCTGGGGCCAACGTCCTGACTTTC
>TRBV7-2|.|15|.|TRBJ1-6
CASSLVQGYNSPLHF
TGTGCCAGCAGCTTAGTTCAGGGCTACAATTCACCCCTCCACTTT
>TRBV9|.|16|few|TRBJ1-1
CASSVGGMVRGTEAFF
TGTGCCAGCAGCGTAGGAGGAATGGTCAGGGGCACTGAAGCTTTCTTT
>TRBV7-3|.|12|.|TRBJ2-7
CASSLLRGEQYF
TGTGCCAGCAGCTTACTCCGAGGAGAGCAGTACTTC
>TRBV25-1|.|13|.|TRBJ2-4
CASRERAKNIQYF
TGTGCCAGCAGGGAGCGAGCCAAAAACATTCAGTACTTC
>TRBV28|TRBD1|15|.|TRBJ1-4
CASRGGQGVWEKLFF
TGTGCCAGCAGGGGGGGACAGGGGGTCTGGGAAAAACTGTTTTTT
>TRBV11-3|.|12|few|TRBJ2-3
CASGSQGGTQYF
TGTGCCAGCGGATCCCAGGGGGGTACGCAGTATTTT
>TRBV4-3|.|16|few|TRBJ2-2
CASRVGGIRDTGELFF
TGCGCCAGCCGTGTTGGCGGCATTCGAGACACCGGGGAGCTGTTTTTT